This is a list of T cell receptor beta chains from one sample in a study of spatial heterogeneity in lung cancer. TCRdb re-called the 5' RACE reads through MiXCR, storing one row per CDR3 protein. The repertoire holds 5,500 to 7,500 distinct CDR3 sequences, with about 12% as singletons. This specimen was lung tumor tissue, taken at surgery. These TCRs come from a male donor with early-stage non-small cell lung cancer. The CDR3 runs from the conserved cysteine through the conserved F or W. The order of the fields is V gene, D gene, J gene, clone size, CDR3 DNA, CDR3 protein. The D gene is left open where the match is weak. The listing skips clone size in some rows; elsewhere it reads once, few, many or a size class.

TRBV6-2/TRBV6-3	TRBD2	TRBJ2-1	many	TGTGCCAGCAGTTACTTCGAAACTAGCGGGATCGAGTCCTACAATGAGCAGTTCTTC	CASSYFETSGIESYNEQFF
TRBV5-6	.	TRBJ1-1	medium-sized	TGTGCCAGCAGTTTATCCCTTGGGAGGGAACTAGAGGAAGCTTTCTTT	CASSLSLGRELEEAFF
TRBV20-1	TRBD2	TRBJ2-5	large	TGCAGTGCCCTACCAGGGACTAGCACAGAGACCCAGTACTTC	CSALPGTSTETQYF
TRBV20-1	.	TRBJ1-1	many	TGCAGTGCTAGATCCGTCATGAAAGCTATGAACACTGAAGCTTTCTTT	CSARSVMKAMNTEAFF
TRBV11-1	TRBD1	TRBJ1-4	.	TGTGCCAGCAGAACGTCCGGGACAGGGCTTGAAAAACTGTTTTTT	CASRTSGTGLEKLFF
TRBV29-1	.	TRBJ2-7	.	TGCAGCGTTGAAGATCGAGAGCGGTTACCCTACGAGCAGTACTTC	CSVEDRERLPYEQYF
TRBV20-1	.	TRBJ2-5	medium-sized	TGCAGTGCTAACCGGCAAGAGACCCAGTACTTC	CSANRQETQYF
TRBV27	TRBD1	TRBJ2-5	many	TGTGCCAGCAGTTTATACTCCGGGACAGGGGACCAAGAGACCCAGTACTTC	CASSLYSGTGDQETQYF
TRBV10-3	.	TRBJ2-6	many	TGTGCCACCAACAGGGCCTCTGGGGCCAACGTCCTGACTTTC	CATNRASGANVLTF
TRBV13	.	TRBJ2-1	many	TGTGCCAGCAGCTTAGAAGTGATGACTCGCAACAATGAGCAGTTCTTC	CASSLEVMTRNNEQFF
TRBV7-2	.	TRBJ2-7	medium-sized	TGTGCCAGCAGCCCTGACGGATTCTACGAGCAGTACTTC	CASSPDGFYEQYF
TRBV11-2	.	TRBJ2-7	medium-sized	TGTGCCAGCAGCTTAGAGGTGACCTACGAGCAGTACTTC	CASSLEVTYEQYF
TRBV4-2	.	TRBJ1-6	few	TGTGCCAGCAGCCAAGAGAATGGACGAGGACAGATAAATTCACCCCTCCACTTT	CASSQENGRGQINSPLHF
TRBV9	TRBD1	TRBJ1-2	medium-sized	TGTGCCAGCAGCGTAGCAAGGACAGGGACATATGGCTACACCTTC	CASSVARTGTYGYTF
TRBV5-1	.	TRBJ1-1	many	TGCGCCAGCAGCCAGGATGTGAGGCTGAACACTGAAGCTTTCTTT	CASSQDVRLNTEAFF
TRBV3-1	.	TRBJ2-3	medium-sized	TGTGCCAGCAGCCAAGAGCCCCCGGTGACAGATACGCAGTATTTT	CASSQEPPVTDTQYF
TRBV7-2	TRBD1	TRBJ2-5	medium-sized	TGTGCCAGCAGCGTCAGGGGGAAAGAGACCCAGTACTTC	CASSVRGKETQYF
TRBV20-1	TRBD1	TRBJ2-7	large	TGCAGTGCCTACGGGACAGGGGGTTACGAGCAGTACTTC	CSAYGTGGYEQYF
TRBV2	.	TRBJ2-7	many	TGTGCCAGCAGGGAGGGCTACGAGCAGTACTTC	CASREGYEQYF
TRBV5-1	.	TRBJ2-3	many	TGCGCCAGCAGCCAGACAGTCACAGATACGCAGTATTTT	CASSQTVTDTQYF
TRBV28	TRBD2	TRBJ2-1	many	TGTGCCAGCAGTTTGACCCCTAGCGGGAGTAGCTTGGTTCTCGATGAGCAGTTCTTC	CASSLTPSGSSLVLDEQFF
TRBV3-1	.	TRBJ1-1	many	TGTGCCAGCAGCCAAGGAGGGACCGTGGGGACTGAAGCTTTCTTT	CASSQGGTVGTEAFF
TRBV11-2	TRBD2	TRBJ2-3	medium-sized	TGTGCCAGCAGCTTAGATCAAGGAGCGGGGAGGAATACAGATACGCAGTATTTT	CASSLDQGAGRNTDTQYF
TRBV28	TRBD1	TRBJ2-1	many	TGTGCCAGCAGTCCCGGACAGGGTTACAATGAGCAGTTCTTC	CASSPGQGYNEQFF
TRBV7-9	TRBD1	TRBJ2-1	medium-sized	TGTGCCAGCAGCTTCAGACAGGGGCCCCACAATGAGCAGTTCTTC	CASSFRQGPHNEQFF
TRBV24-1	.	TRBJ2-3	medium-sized	TGTGCCACCAGTGACAGTCGACTAGCAGATACGCAGTATTTT	CATSDSRLADTQYF
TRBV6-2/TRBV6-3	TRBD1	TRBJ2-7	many	TGTGCCAGCAAGGGACAGGGTGGTTCCCACGAGCAGTACTTC	CASKGQGGSHEQYF
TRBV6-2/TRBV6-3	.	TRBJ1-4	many	TGTGCCAGCAGTTCCCGAAATAAACTGTTTTTT	CASSSRNKLFF
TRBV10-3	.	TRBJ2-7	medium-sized	TGTGCCCCCCAGGTGGGAAAAGGCTACGAGCAGTACTTC	CAPQVGKGYEQYF
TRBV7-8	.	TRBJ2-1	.	TGTGCCAGCAGCTCCACCCGGGACCGGCCCTACAATGAGCAGTTCTTC	CASSSTRDRPYNEQFF
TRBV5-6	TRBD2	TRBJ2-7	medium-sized	TGTGCCAGCAGCCGACTAGCGGGAGCCTCCTACGAGCAGTACTTC	CASSRLAGASYEQYF
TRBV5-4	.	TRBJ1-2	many	TGTGCCAGCAGCTTTGGCGGATACAGTAGCTATGGCTACACCTTC	CASSFGGYSSYGYTF
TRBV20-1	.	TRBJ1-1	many	TGCAGGGTAAAACTGAACACTGAAGCTTTCTTT	CRVKLNTEAFF
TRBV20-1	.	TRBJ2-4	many	TGCAGTGCTGGGGCCCCCCCGGCCAAAAACATTCAGTACTTC	CSAGAPPAKNIQYF
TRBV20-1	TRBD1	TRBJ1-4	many	TGCAGTGCTAGACGGGACAGGGCTGGATGGCGTGAAAAACTGTTTTTT	CSARRDRAGWREKLFF
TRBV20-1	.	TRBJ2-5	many	TGCAGTGCTAATCTCCAAGGGGGGGAGACCCAGTACTTC	CSANLQGGETQYF
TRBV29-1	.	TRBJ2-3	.	TGCAGCGCACGGCACACAGATACGCAGTATTTT	CSARHTDTQYF
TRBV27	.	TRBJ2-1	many	TGTGCCAGCAGTTGGACGGACCATAATGAGCAGTTCTTC	CASSWTDHNEQFF
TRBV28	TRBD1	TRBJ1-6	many	TGTGCCAGCAGTCTACAGGGGGGGGTAAATAATTCACCCCTCCACTTT	CASSLQGGVNNSPLHF
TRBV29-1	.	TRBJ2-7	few	TGCAGCGTTGAAAGGGCAGGCAGCTCCTACGAGCAGTACTTC	CSVERAGSSYEQYF
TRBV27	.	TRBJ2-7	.	TGTGCCAGCAGTCCAACCTATGAAAGATCCTACGAGCAGTACTTC	CASSPTYERSYEQYF
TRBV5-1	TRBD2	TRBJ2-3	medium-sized	TGCGCCAGCAGCCCCTGGACTAGCGGTCCAGATACGCAGTATTTT	CASSPWTSGPDTQYF
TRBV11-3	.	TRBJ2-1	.	.	CASSFYICSAEAGQLVNEQFF
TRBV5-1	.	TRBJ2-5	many	TGCGCCAGCAGCTTGGTCCCCGGACCACAAGAGACCCAGTACTTC	CASSLVPGPQETQYF
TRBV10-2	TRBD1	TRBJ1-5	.	TGCGCCAGCAACGAACAGGGGGCGATTCAGCCCCAGCATTTT	CASNEQGAIQPQHF
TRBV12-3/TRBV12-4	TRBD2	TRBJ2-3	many	TGTGCCAGCAGGACTAGCGGGAGCACAGATACGCAGTATTTT	CASRTSGSTDTQYF
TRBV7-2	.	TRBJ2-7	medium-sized	TGTGCCAGCAGCCTCACGACCTACGAGCAGTACTTC	CASSLTTYEQYF
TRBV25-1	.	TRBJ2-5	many	TGTGCCAGCAGTGCCCGGGGCTCAGAGACCCAGTACTTC	CASSARGSETQYF
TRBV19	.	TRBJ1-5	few	TGTGCCAGTAATCGGGGGGCCGATCAGCCCCAGCATTTT	CASNRGADQPQHF
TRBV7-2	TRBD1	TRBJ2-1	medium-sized	TGTGCCAGCAGCTTACTGTGGTTTGGCGGGACAGGCAAAACCAATGAGCAGTTCTTC	CASSLLWFGGTGKTNEQFF
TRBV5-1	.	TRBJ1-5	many	TGCGCCAGCAGCTTGGTGGGTGGGTATCAGCCCCAGCATTTT	CASSLVGGYQPQHF